A selection of T cell receptor beta chains follows, all from one sample in a study of blood T cells in healthy people across ages. TCRdb redid the calling of the 5' RACE reads with MiXCR, one entry per CDR3 protein. The sample has about 1.8 million distinct CDR3 sequences; 49% are singletons. Sequencing was done on a sample of blood. These receptors originate from a middle-aged woman in good health. Each CDR3 is given with its conserved first and last residue. Fields, in order: clone size, D gene, V gene, J gene, CDR3 protein, CDR3 DNA. A D gene is named only where the DNA matches it firmly. Rows give clone size only sometimes, using once, few, many, or a class for an expanded clone.

>NA|TRBD1|TRBV11-2|TRBJ2-7
CASSSVDRDRNTYYEQYF
TGTGCCAGCAGCTCGGTAGACCGGGACAGGAACACTTACTACGAGCAGTACTTC
>few|TRBD1|TRBV20-1|TRBJ2-4
CSSTETGGLAKNIQYF
TGCAGTTCAACTGAGACAGGGGGGCTAGCCAAAAACATTCAGTACTTC
>few|TRBD2|TRBV7-2|TRBJ2-1
CASSLASGGSSYNEQFF
TGTGCCAGCAGCTTAGCTAGCGGGGGGAGCTCCTACAATGAGCAGTTCTTC
>few|NA|TRBV11-2|TRBJ2-4
CASSSLTIPSGLDIQYF
TGTGCCAGCAGCTCCCTCACTATCCCATCGGGCCTTGACATTCAGTACTTC
>NA|NA|TRBV11-2|TRBJ1-2
CASSHARDYGYTF
TGTGCCAGCAGCCACGCTAGGGACTATGGCTACACCTTC
>many|NA|TRBV27|TRBJ2-6
CASSSRGTGANVLTF
TGTGCCAGCAGTTCAAGGGGGACTGGGGCCAACGTCCTGACTTTC
>few|TRBD2|TRBV2|TRBJ2-5
CASRASGGRETQYF
TGTGCCAGCAGAGCTAGCGGGGGAAGGGAGACCCAGTACTTC
>few|NA|TRBV6-5|TRBJ2-6
CASSYGGGSGANVLTF
TGTGCCAGCAGTTACGGAGGGGGTTCTGGGGCCAACGTCCTGACTTTC
>few|NA|TRBV27|TRBJ2-3
CASSLRRMSTDTQYF
TGTGCCAGCAGTTTAAGGCGTATGAGCACAGATACGCAGTATTTT
>NA|TRBD1|TRBV7-8|TRBJ2-7
CASSLFGTGSYEQYF
TGTGCCAGCAGCTTATTTGGGACAGGGTCCTACGAGCAGTACTTC
>NA|NA|TRBV6-5|TRBJ1-2
CASSYSRTEGGYTF
TGTGCCAGCAGTTACTCAAGGACAGAAGGGGGCTACACCTTC
>NA|NA|TRBV20-1|TRBJ2-7
CSARDQMAYEQYF
TGCAGTGCTAGAGATCAGATGGCCTACGAGCAGTACTTC
>NA|NA|TRBV20-1|TRBJ1-5
CSAHRFNQPQHF
TGCAGTGCCCACAGATTCAATCAGCCCCAGCATTTT
>NA|TRBD1|TRBV20-1|TRBJ2-7
CSAIGQAFSYEQYF
TGCAGTGCGATAGGACAGGCCTTTTCCTACGAGCAGTACTTC
>NA|NA|TRBV12-3/TRBV12-4|TRBJ2-1
CASSLQAHNEQFF
TGTGCCAGCAGTTTGCAGGCGCACAATGAGCAGTTCTTC
>NA|TRBD2|TRBV9|TRBJ2-5
CASSVAWRLAGGQETQYF
TGTGCCAGCAGCGTAGCCTGGCGACTAGCGGGGGGGCAGGAGACCCAGTACTTC
>NA|TRBD1|TRBV4-3|TRBJ2-7
CASSQDSGQGAYEQYF
TGCGCCAGCAGCCAAGATTCGGGGCAGGGGGCCTACGAGCAGTACTTC
>NA|NA|TRBV11-1|TRBJ2-7
CASATGTPGYYEQYF
TGTGCCAGCGCTACGGGGACTCCCGGTTACTACGAGCAGTACTTC
>NA|TRBD1|TRBV6-5|TRBJ2-5
CASSSQPGTGGAGETQYF
TGTGCCAGCAGTTCCCAGCCCGGGACAGGGGGTGCAGGGGAGACCCAGTACTTC
>NA|NA|TRBV6-2/TRBV6-3|TRBJ1-5
CASSYPLAEGKSNQPQHF
TGTGCCAGCAGTTACCCCCTCGCTGAGGGGAAGAGCAATCAGCCCCAGCATTTT
>NA|TRBD1|TRBV4-2|TRBJ2-1
CASSQQGQGPDEQFF
TGTGCCAGCAGCCAACAAGGACAGGGTCCGGATGAGCAGTTCTTC
>few|NA|TRBV29-1|TRBJ2-3
CSVVRAGATDTQYF
TGCAGCGTTGTAAGGGCGGGGGCCACAGATACGCAGTATTTT
>NA|NA|TRBV28|TRBJ2-5
CASSPTDGRTGTQYF
TGTGCCAGCAGCCCTACGGACGGCAGAACGGGGACCCAGTACTTC
>NA|TRBD1|TRBV28|TRBJ2-4
CASSNPGQGAKEQYF
TGTGCCAGCAGTAACCCGGGACAGGGGGCAAAAGAGCAGTACTTC
>NA|TRBD2|TRBV3-1|TRBJ2-7
CASSQEIGTSYVYEQYF
TGTGCCAGCAGCCAAGAAATAGGGACTAGCTATGTCTACGAGCAGTACTTC
>NA|TRBD2|TRBV2|TRBJ2-1
CASSEGLAVPWNEQFF
TGTGCCAGCAGTGAAGGACTAGCGGTCCCATGGAATGAGCAGTTCTTC
>many|NA|TRBV12-3/TRBV12-4|TRBJ2-5
CASRVQETQYF
TGTGCCAGCAGGGTTCAAGAGACCCAGTACTTC
>NA|TRBD2|TRBV10-1|TRBJ2-1
CASSEAGLAYHEQFF
TGCGCCAGCAGTGAAGCGGGACTAGCTTACCATGAGCAGTTCTTC
>few|NA|TRBV28|TRBJ2-7
CASSSGVGEQYF
TGTGCCAGCAGCTCAGGGGTGGGCGAGCAGTACTTC
>NA|NA|TRBV6-6|TRBJ1-6
CASRIRDRNSPLHF
TGTGCCAGCAGAATAAGAGACAGGAACTCACCCCTCCACTTT
>few|NA|TRBV20-1|TRBJ1-4
CKGTSSDEKLFF
TGCAAGGGAACATCTTCAGATGAAAAACTGTTTTTT
>NA|NA|TRBV15|TRBJ2-1
CATSRAVGDPHNEQFF
TGTGCCACCAGCAGGGCGGTCGGGGACCCACACAATGAGCAGTTCTTC
>NA|NA|TRBV6-2/TRBV6-3|TRBJ2-5
CASSYSGRVYQETQYF
TGTGCCAGCAGTTACTCGGGCAGGGTGTACCAAGAGACCCAGTACTTC
>NA|NA|TRBV11-2|TRBJ2-5
CASRSQPGLSYQETQYF
TGTGCCAGCAGATCCCAACCGGGGCTTTCGTACCAAGAGACCCAGTACTTC
>NA|TRBD2|TRBV20-1|TRBJ2-3
CSAPDPRLAGGQDTQYF
TGCAGTGCGCCCGACCCCAGACTAGCGGGGGGGCAAGATACGCAGTATTTT
>NA|NA|TRBV10-3|TRBJ2-5
CAISALLGEQYF
TGTGCCATCAGTGCCCTTTTGGGTGAGCAGTACTTC
>many|TRBD1|TRBV13|TRBJ2-7
CASSSDRGSYEQYF
TGTGCCAGCAGCTCAGACAGGGGCTCCTACGAGCAGTACTTC
>NA|TRBD2|TRBV10-3|TRBJ2-3
CAISESSGGGTDTQYF
TGTGCCATCAGTGAGTCGTCCGGGGGGGGCACAGATACGCAGTATTTT
>once|TRBD2|TRBV12-3/TRBV12-4|TRBJ2-1
CASIDKAGGMDEQFF
TGTGCCAGCATCGACAAAGCGGGGGGAATGGATGAGCAGTTCTTC
>NA|NA|TRBV5-1|TRBJ1-2
CASSPGPGANYGYTF
TGCGCCAGCAGCCCGGGGCCAGGGGCTAACTATGGCTACACCTTC
>NA|NA|TRBV7-2|TRBJ2-4
CASTPGVSKNIQYF
TGTGCCAGCACCCCCGGTGTATCCAAAAACATTCAGTACTTC
>NA|NA|TRBV14|TRBJ1-2
CASSQSSQGRSGYTF
TGTGCCAGCAGCCAAAGTTCTCAGGGGCGAAGTGGCTACACCTTC
>NA|TRBD1|TRBV20-1|TRBJ1-2
CSASGNWDSGTTF
TGCAGTGCTAGCGGAAATTGGGACAGCGGAACCACCTTC
>NA|NA|TRBV6-5|TRBJ2-3
CASSDGARPDTQYF
TGTGCCAGCAGTGACGGGGCCAGACCAGATACGCAGTATTTT
>NA|NA|TRBV4-3|TRBJ2-1
CASSQESRVTYNEQFF
TGCGCCAGCAGCCAAGAATCCAGGGTAACCTACAATGAGCAGTTCTTC
>few|TRBD1|TRBV20-1|TRBJ1-2
CSAQGTASTLNYGYTF
TGCAGTGCCCAGGGGACAGCCTCTACCTTAAACTATGGCTACACCTTC
>many|NA|TRBV7-2|TRBJ2-5
CASSLGDIPQETQYF
TGTGCCAGCAGCTTAGGCGATATCCCCCAAGAGACCCAGTACTTC
>NA|NA|TRBV28|TRBJ1-4
CASQEGGAGTNEKLFF
TGTGCCAGCCAAGAGGGGGGGGCAGGAACTAATGAAAAACTGTTTTTT
>NA|NA|TRBV27|TRBJ2-7
CASRQPGRSYEQYF
TGTGCCAGCAGGCAGCCGGGACGCTCCTACGAGCAGTACTTC
>NA|NA|TRBV4-2|TRBJ1-4
CASSQDLQGQATNEKLFF
TGTGCCAGCAGCCAAGATTTGCAGGGGCAGGCAACTAATGAAAAACTGTTTTTT
>NA|TRBD2|TRBV6-1|TRBJ2-3
CASRASGSGADTQYF
TGTGCCAGCAGAGCTAGCGGGTCAGGAGCAGATACGCAGTATTTT
>NA|NA|TRBV12-3/TRBV12-4|TRBJ2-7
CASSLRSPYEQYF
TGTGCCAGCAGTCTTCGTAGCCCCTACGAGCAGTACTTC